These T cell receptor beta chains were read from a single sample in a study of T cell responses to AZD1222 COVID-19 vaccine. Assay used: immunoSEQ multiplex PCR; TCRdb lists only in-frame clones, some missing. The sample gives 150,000 to 200,000 clones, roughly 94% of which show up once; approximately 0.6% is in the top ten. Sequencing was performed on peripheral blood, taken on day 0 of AZD1222 vaccination. These receptors were collected from an adult in good health. The conserved cysteine and the conserved F or W are not part of the CDR3 here. A D gene is named only where the DNA matches it firmly.

j_gene,d_gene,v_gene,CDR3aa
TRBJ2-1,TRBD2,TRBV3-1/TRBV3-2,ASSHAGTSGRDEQF
TRBJ1-1,TRBD1,TRBV7-2,ASSLYPLPGQGIAEAF
TRBJ2-3,TRBD2,TRBV14,ASSRQLAGANTQY
TRBJ2-1,TRBD2,TRBV30,AWTRGAGYNEQF
TRBJ2-1,TRBD1,TRBV11-3,ASSFSLTGISENEQF
TRBJ2-1,.,TRBV10-3,AISVGGPQTNEQF
TRBJ2-5,TRBD2,TRBV15,ATSGGRVAGRETQY
TRBJ1-2,.,TRBV3-1/TRBV3-2,ASSQRVGADYGYT
TRBJ1-1,.,TRBV7-9,ASSPQINTNLIRNTEAF
TRBJ1-1,TRBD1,TRBV5-1,ASSLTGGSTEAF
TRBJ2-1,.,TRBV30,AWTSWKYNEQF
TRBJ1-1,.,TRBV5-5,ASRPWLTNTEAF
TRBJ2-5,TRBD2,TRBV9,ASSVELAGETQY
TRBJ2-1,TRBD2,TRBV11-2,ASDPGTSGTYNEQF
TRBJ1-2,.,TRBV19,ASSLDLRRGGYT
TRBJ1-6,.,TRBV5-1,ASSQQGRGGNSPLH
TRBJ2-1,TRBD2,TRBV20-1,SVRSGYEQF
TRBJ2-5,.,TRBV6-5,ASSTGPWRDKTQY
TRBJ1-1,.,TRBV4-1,ASSPPQENTEAF
TRBJ2-2,.,TRBV5-1,ASSSKPRQGKAGELF
TRBJ1-1,.,TRBV5-4,ASSPDRMNTEAF
TRBJ2-1,TRBD2,TRBV11-1,ASSLGHGGEF
TRBJ2-3,.,TRBV29-1,SARDGGKDTQY
TRBJ1-2,.,TRBV30,AWSSRQGYT
TRBJ1-4,.,TRBV6-5,ASSWTAVNEKLF
TRBJ1-3,.,TRBV3-1/TRBV3-2,ASSQETPNSGNTIY
TRBJ2-1,.,TRBV5-1,ASHPSGDPYNEQF
TRBJ1-1,TRBD1,TRBV10-3,AISTDRTNTEAF
TRBJ1-3,.,TRBV6-5,ASSYKGGAGNTIY